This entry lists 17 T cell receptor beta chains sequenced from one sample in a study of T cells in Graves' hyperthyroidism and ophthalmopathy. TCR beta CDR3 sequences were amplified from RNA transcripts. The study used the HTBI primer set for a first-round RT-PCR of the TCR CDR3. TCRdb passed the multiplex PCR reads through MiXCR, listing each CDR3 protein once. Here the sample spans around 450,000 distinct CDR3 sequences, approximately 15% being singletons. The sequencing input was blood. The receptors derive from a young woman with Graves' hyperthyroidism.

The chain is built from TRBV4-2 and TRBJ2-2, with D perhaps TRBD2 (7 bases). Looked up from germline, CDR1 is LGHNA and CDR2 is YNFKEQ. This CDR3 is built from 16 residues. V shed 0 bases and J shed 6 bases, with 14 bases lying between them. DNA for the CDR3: TGTGCCAGCAGCCAAGAAGGGGGGGAGTGGGCCGGGGAGCTGTTTTTT. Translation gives CASSQEGGEWAGELFF.

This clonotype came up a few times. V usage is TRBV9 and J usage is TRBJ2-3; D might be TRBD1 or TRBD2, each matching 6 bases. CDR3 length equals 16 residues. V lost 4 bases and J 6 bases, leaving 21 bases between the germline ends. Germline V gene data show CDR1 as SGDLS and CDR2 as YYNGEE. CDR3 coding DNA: TGTGCCAGCAGCCTCGGGGGCGGGGAGATCGCCGATACGCAGTATTTT. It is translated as CASSLGGGEIADTQYF.

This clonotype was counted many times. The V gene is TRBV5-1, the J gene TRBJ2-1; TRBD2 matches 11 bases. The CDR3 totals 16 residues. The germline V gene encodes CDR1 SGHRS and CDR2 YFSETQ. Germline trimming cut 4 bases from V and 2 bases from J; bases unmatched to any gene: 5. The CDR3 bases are TGCGCCAGCAGCCCTAGCGGGGGGCCCGCCTACAATGAGCAGTTCTTC. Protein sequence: CASSPSGGPAYNEQFF.

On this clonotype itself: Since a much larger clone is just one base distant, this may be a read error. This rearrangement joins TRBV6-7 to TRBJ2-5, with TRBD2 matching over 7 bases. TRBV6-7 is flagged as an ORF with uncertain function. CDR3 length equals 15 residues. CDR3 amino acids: CASSPRTRRQETQCF. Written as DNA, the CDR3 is TGTGCCAGCAGTCCCCGGACTAGGAGACAAGAGACCCAGTGCTTC.

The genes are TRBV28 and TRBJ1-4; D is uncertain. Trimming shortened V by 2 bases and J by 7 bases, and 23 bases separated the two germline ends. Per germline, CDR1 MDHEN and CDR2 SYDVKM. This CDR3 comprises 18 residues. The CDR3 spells CASSLRGRMFQLGEKLFF. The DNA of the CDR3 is TGTGCCAGCAGTTTACGAGGCCGGATGTTTCAGCTAGGTGAAAAACTGTTTTTT.

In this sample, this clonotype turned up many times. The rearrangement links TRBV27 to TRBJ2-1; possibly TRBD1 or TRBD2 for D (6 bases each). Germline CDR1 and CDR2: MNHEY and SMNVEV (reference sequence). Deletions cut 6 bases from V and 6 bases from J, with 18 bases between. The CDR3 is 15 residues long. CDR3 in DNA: TGTGCCAGCAGAAAGGGGGGAGTAGCATCCAATGAGCAGTTCTTC. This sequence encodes CASRKGGVASNEQFF.

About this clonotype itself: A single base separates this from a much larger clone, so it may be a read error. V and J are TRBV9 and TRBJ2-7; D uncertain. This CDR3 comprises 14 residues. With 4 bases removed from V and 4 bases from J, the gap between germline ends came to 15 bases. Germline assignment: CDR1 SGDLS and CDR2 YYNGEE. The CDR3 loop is CASSRDGLAYEQYF. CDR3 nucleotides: TGTGCCAGCAGCAGAGATGGCCTGGCGTACGAGCAGTACTTC.

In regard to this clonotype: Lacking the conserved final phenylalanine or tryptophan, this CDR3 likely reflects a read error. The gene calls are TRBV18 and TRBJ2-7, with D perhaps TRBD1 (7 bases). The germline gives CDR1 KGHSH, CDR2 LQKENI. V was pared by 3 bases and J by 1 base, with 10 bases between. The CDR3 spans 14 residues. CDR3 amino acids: CASSPRDRSYEQYL. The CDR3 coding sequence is TGTGCCAGCTCACCGCGGGACAGATCCTACGAGCAGTACCTC.

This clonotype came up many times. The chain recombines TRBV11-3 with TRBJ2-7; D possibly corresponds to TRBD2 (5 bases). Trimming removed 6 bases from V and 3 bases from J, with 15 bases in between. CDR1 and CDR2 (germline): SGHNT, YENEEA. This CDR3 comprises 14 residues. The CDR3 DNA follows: TGTGCCAGCAGTCACGGGGTGCAATTCTACGAGCAGTACTTC. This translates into CASSHGVQFYEQYF.

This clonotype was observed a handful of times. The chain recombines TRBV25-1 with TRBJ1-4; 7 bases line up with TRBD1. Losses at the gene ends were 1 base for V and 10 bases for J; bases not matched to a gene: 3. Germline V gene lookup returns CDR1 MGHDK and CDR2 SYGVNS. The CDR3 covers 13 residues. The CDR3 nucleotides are TGTGCCAGCAGTGAATCCTCAGGGGGAAAACTGTTTTTT. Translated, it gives CASSESSGGKLFF.

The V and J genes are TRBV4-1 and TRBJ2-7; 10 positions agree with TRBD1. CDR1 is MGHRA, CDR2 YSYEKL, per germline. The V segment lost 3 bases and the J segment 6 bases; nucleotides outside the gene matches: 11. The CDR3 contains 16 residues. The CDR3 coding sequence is TGCGCCAGCAGCCACACACCGGACAGGGGGTTGAGCGAGCAGTACTTC. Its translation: CASSHTPDRGLSEQYF.

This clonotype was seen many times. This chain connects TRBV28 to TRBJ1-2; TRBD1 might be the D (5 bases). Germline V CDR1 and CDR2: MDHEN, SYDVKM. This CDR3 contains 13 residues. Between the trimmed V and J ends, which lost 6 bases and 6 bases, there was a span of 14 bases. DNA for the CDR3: TGTGCCAGCAGGTTCGGGGCGTACGATGGCTACACCTTC. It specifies CASRFGAYDGYTF.

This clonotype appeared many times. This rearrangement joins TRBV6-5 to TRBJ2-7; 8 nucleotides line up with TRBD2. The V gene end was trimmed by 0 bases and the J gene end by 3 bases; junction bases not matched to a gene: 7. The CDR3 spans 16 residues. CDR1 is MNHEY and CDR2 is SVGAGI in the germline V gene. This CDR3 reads CASSYSPSGSFYEQYF. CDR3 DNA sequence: TGTGCCAGCAGTTACTCTCCCAGCGGGAGCTTCTACGAGCAGTACTTC.

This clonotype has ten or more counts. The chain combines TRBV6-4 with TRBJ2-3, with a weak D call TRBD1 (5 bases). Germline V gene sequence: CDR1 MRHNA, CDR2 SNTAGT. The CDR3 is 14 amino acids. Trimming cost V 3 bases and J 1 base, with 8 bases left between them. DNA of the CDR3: TGTGCCAGCAGTGAGGAAGGGGGCACAGATACGCAGTATTTT. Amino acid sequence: CASSEEGGTDTQYF.

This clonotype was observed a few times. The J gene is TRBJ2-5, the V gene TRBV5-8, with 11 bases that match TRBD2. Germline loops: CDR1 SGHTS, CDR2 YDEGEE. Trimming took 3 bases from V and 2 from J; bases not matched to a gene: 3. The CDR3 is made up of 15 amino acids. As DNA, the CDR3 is TGTGCCAGCAGCTCTAGCGGGGGGCCACAAGAGACCCAGTACTTC. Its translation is CASSSSGGPQETQYF.

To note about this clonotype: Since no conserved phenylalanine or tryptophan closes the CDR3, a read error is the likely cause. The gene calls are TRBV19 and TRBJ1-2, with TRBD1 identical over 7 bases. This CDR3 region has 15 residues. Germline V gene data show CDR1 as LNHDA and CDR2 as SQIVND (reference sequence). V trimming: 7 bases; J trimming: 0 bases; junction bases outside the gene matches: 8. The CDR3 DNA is TGTGCCAGTATCCCCGACAGGGACGCTAACTATGGCTACACCTCC. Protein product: CASIPDRDANYGYTS.

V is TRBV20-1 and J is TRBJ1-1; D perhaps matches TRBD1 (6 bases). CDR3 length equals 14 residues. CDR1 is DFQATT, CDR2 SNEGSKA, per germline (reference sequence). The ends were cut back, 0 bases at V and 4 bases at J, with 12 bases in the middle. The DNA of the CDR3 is TGCAGTGCTAGAGATTCCGGGGGCCCCACTGAAGCTTTCTTT. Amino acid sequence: CSARDSGGPTEAFF.